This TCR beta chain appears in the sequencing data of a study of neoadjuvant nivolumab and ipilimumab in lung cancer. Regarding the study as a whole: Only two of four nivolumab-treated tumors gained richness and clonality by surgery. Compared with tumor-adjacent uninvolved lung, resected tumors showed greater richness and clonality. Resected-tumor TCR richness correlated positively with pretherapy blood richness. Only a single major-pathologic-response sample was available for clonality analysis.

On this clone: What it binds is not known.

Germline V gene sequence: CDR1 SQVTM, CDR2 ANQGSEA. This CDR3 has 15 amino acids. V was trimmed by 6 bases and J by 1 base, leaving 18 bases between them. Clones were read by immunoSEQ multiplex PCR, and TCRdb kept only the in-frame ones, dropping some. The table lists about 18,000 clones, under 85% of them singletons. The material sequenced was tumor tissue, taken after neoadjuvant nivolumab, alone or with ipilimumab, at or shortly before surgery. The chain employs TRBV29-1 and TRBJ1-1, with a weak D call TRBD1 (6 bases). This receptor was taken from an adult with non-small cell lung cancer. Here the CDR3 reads CSVNPGHPTNTEAFF. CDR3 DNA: TGCAGCGTAAATCCGGGACACCCAACGAACACTGAAGCTTTCTTT. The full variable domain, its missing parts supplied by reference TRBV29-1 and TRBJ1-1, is SAVISQKPSRDICQRGTSLTIQCQVDSQVTMMFWYRQQPGQSLTLIATANQGSEATYESGFVIDKFPISRPNLTFSTLTVSNMSPEDSSIYLCSVNPGHPTNTEAFFGQGTRLTVV.